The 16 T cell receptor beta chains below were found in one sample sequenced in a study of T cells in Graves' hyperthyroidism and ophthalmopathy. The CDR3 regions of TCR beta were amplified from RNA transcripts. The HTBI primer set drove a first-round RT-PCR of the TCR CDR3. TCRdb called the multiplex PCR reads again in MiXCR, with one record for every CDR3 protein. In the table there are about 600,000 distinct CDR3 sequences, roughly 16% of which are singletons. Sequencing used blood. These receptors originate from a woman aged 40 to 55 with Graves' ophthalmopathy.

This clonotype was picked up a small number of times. The CDR3 coding sequence is TGTGCCAGTAACCCGACAGGGTCTGGGAACACTGAAGCTTTCTTT. Protein: CASNPTGSGNTEAFF. The gene calls are TRBV19 and TRBJ1-1, with 7 positions matching TRBD1. Trimming removed 7 bases from V and 1 base from J; junction bases left unmatched: 9. Looked up from germline, CDR1 is LNHDA and CDR2 is SQIVND (reference sequence). The CDR3 has 15 residues.

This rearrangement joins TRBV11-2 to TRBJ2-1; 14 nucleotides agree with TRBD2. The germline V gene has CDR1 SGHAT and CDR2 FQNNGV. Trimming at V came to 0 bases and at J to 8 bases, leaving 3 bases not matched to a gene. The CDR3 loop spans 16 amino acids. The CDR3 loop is CASSLEGLAGADEQFF. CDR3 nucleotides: TGTGCCAGCAGCTTAGAGGGACTAGCGGGAGCGGATGAGCAGTTCTTC.

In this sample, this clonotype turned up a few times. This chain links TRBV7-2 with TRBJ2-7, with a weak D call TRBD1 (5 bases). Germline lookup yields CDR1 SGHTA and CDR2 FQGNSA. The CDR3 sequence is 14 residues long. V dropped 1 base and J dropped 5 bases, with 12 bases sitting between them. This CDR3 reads CASSLGQGSHEQYF. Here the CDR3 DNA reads TGTGCCAGCAGCTTAGGCCAGGGATCCCACGAGCAGTACTTC.

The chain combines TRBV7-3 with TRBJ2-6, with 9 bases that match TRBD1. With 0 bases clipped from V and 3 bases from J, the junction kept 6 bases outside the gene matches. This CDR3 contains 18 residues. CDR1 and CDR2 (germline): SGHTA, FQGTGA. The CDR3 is CASSLTDRGRGGANVLTF. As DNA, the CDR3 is TGTGCCAGCAGCTTAACCGACAGGGGGAGAGGTGGGGCCAACGTCCTGACTTTC.

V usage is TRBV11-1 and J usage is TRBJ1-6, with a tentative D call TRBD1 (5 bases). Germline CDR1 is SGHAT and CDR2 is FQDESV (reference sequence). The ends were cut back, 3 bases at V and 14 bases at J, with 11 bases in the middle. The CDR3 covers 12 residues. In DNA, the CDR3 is TGTGCCAGCAGCTTTGGACAAACCGCCCTCCACTTT. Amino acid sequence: CASSFGQTALHF.

In DNA form, the CDR3 reads TGTGCCTGGACGACTGGGTCCTCTGGAAACACCATATATTTT. Translation: CAWTTGSSGNTIYF. J is TRBJ1-3 and V is TRBV30, with no clear D. V lost 4 bases and J lost 0, with 10 bases in between. Germline CDR1 GTSNPN, CDR2 SVGIG (reference sequence). The CDR3 loop spans 14 amino acids.

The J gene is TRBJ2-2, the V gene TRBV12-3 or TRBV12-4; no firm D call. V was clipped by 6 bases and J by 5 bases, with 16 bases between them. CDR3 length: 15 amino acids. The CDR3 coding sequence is TGTGCCAGCAGCCTTCGCGGCGTCAAGACCGGGGAGCTGTTTTTT. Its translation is CASSLRGVKTGELFF.

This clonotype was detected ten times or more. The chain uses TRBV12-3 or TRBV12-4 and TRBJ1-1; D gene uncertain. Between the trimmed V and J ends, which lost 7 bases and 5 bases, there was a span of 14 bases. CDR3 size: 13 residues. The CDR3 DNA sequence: TGTGCCAGCACCTTCAGGAAAGGGACTGAAGCTTTCTTT. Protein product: CASTFRKGTEAFF.

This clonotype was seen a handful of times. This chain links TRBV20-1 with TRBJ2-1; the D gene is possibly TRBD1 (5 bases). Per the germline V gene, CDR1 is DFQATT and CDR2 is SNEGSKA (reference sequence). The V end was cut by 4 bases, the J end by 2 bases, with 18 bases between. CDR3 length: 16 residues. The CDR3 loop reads CSATPIDRPTYNEQFF. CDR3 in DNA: TGCAGTGCTACTCCCATCGACAGACCGACCTACAATGAGCAGTTCTTC.

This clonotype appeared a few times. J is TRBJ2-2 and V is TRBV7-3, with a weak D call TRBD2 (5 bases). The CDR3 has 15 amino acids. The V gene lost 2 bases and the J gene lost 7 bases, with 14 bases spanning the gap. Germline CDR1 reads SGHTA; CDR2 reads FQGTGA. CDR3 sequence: CASSLREGMSGELFF. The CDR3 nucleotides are TGTGCCAGCAGCTTACGGGAAGGGATGAGCGGGGAGCTGTTTTTT.

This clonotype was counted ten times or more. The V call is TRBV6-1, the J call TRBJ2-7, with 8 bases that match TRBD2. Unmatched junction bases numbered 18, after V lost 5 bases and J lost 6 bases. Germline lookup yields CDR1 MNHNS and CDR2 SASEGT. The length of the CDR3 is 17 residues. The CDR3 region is CASSYKGLGQRDGEQYF. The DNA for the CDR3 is TGTGCCAGCAGTTACAAGGGACTAGGCCAGCGGGACGGCGAGCAGTACTTC.

CDR3 in amino acids: CASSNPTGGRDTEAFF. The CDR3 DNA reads as TGTGCCAGTAGTAACCCGACAGGGGGGCGCGACACTGAAGCTTTCTTT. The chain joins TRBV19 to TRBJ1-1; 9 positions agree with TRBD1. The V gene's germline CDR1 is LNHDA and CDR2 SQIVND (reference sequence). Losses at the gene ends were 4 bases for V and 3 bases for J; bases not matched to a gene: 9. CDR3 size: 16 residues.

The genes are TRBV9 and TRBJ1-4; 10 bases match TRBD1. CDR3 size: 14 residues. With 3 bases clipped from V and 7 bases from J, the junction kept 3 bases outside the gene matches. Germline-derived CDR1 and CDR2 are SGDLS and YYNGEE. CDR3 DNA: TGTGCCAGCAGCGGACAGGGGGCGACTGAAAAACTGTTTTTT. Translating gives CASSGQGATEKLFF.

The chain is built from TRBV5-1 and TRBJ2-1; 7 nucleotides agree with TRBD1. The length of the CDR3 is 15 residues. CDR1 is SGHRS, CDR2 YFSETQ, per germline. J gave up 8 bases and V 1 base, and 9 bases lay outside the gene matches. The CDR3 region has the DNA TGCGCCAGCAGCTTGTCGACAGGGCATATGGATGAGCAGTTCTTC. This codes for CASSLSTGHMDEQFF.

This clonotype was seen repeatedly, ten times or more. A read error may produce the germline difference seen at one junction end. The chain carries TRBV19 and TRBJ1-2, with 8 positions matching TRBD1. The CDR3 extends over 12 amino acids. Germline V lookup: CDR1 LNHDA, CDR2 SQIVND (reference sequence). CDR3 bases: TGTGCCAGCAGTAGACAGGGGAATGGCTACACCTTC. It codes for CASSRQGNGYTF.

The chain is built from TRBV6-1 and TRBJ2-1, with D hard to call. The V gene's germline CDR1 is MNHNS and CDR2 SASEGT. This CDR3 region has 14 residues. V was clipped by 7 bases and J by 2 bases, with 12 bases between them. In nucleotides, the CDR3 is TGTGCCAGCACTGGGCGCGGACCCTACAATGAGCAGTTCTTC. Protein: CASTGRGPYNEQFF.